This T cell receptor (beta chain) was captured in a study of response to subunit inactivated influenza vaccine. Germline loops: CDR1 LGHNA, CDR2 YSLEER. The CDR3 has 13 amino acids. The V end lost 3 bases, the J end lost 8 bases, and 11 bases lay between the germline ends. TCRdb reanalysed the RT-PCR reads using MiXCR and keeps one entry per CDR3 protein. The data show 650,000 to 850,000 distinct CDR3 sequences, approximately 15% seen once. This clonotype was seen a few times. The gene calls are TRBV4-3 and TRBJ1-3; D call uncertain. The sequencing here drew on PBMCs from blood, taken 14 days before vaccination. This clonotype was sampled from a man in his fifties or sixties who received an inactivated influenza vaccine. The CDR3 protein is CASSQSPADTIYF. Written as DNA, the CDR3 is TGCGCCAGCAGCCAGAGCCCAGCAGACACCATATATTTT.